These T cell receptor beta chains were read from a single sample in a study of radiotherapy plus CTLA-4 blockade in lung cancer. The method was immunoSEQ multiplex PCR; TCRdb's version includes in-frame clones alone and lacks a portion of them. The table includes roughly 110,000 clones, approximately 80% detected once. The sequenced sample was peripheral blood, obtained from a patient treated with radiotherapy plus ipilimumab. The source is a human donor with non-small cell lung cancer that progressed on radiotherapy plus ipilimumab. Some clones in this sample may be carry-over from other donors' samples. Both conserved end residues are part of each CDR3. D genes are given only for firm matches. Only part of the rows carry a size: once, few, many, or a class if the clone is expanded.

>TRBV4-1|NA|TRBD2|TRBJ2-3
CASSQGLAATDTQYF
TGCGCCAGCAGTCAGGGACTAGCGGCCACAGATACGCAGTATTTT
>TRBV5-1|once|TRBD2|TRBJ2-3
CASSFLSGGADTQYF
TGCGCCAGCAGCTTTCTTAGCGGGGGGGCAGATACGCAGTATTTT
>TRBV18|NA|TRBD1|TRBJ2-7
CASSPTGDTSYEQYF
TGTGCCAGCTCACCCACAGGGGACACGTCCTACGAGCAGTACTTC
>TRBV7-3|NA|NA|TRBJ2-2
CASSLNPVGAPNTGELFF
TGTGCCAGCAGCTTAAACCCGGTAGGGGCTCCCAACACCGGGGAGCTGTTTTTT
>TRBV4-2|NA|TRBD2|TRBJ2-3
CASRETSGEADTQYF
TGTGCCAGCAGGGAGACTAGCGGGGAAGCAGATACGCAGTATTTT
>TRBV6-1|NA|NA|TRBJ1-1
CASSESSHEAFF
TGTGCCAGCAGTGAATCGAGTCATGAAGCTTTCTTT
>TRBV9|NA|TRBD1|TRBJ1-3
CASSGQGILAGNTIYF
TGTGCCAGCAGCGGACAGGGGATACTCGCTGGAAACACCATATATTTT
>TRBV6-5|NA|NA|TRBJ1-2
CASSSIGTLIVEGYTF
TGTGCCAGCAGTTCAATCGGGACACTTATTGTCGAGGGCTACACCTTC
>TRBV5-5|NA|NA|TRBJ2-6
CASSSTISGANVLTF
TGTGCCAGCAGCTCCACGATCTCTGGGGCCAACGTCCTGACTTTC
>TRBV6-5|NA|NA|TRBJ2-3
CASSYSPTTENTQYF
TGTGCCAGCAGTTACAGCCCGACCACAGAAAATACGCAGTATTTT
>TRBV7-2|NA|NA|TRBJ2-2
CASRRYGSRTTGELFF
TGTGCCAGCAGGAGGTACGGCAGCAGAACTACCGGGGAGCTGTTTTTT